The present T cell receptor beta chain was sequenced within a study of T cell responses to AZD1222 COVID-19 vaccine. The study, taken as a whole, reports: Clonal diversity may have been underestimated, and the donors were mostly white British, with more females than males. AZD1222 recipients seropositive at baseline numbered only six or seven.

V lost 3 bases to trimming and J lost 3 bases, with 16 bases between them. Looked up from germline, CDR1 is KGHDR and CDR2 is SFDVKD. This CDR3 region has 16 residues. Worth noting for this clone: The antigen is unknown.

Measured with immunoSEQ multiplex PCR; TCRdb has only the in-frame clones, and not every one. The sample has roughly 180,000 clones; 90% to 95% are singletons. Sequencing used peripheral blood, obtained on day 0 of AZD1222 vaccination. The clonotype comes from an adult in good health. The V and J genes are TRBV24-1 and TRBJ2-5; either TRBD1 or TRBD2 may fit D (6 bases each). The CDR3 sequence: CATSDPGGAREETQYF. CDR3 DNA: TGTGCCACCAGTGATCCCGGGGGCGCCAGGGAAGAGACCCAGTACTTC.